The 5 T cell receptor beta chains in this list originate from one sample, sequenced in a study of T-cell reconstitution after alpha-beta-depleted transplantation in children. A library of TCRbeta sequences, prepared with unique molecular identifiers, was generated. TCRdb passed the PCR reads through MiXCR, listing each CDR3 protein once. The sample holds 400,000 to 500,000 distinct CDR3 sequences, 11% seen once. The source was PBMCs from the stem cell graft donor, collected from the stem cell graft. These receptors were collected from a human donor who donated a stem cell graft to a child with acute myeloid leukemia.

Comment on this clonotype: This sequence may be a read error, since a much larger clone differs from it by one base. V usage is TRBV28 and J usage is TRBJ2-5; 7 nucleotides agree with TRBD1. This CDR3 contains 15 residues. The germline gives CDR1 MDHEN, CDR2 SYDVKM. CDR3 in DNA: TGTGTCAGCAGTTTACAACGGACAGGCGGGGAGACCCAGTACTTC. Translation gives CVSSLQRTGGETQYF.

The J gene is TRBJ2-5, the V gene TRBV7-2; D uncertain. Germline lookup yields CDR1 SGHTA and CDR2 FQGNSA. The V gene lost 1 base and the J gene lost 4 bases, with 10 bases spanning the gap. The CDR3 is 14 amino acids. This CDR3 is CASSLEVQRETQYF. CDR3 in DNA: TGTGCCAGCAGCTTAGAGGTGCAGAGAGAGACCCAGTACTTC.

This clonotype was seen ten or more times. This sequence joins TRBV10-3 and TRBJ2-1; possible D gene TRBD2, 5 bases. Germline values: CDR1 ENHRY, CDR2 SYGVKD. Between the trimmed V and J ends, which lost 10 bases and 8 bases, there was a span of 18 bases. The CDR3 consists of 13 residues. The CDR3 region has the DNA TGTGCCACCCGAGGGCTGCTGGCTGATGAGCAGTTCTTC. Encoded protein: CATRGLLADEQFF.

The chain has TRBV7-9 and TRBJ1-1; D gene unclear. This CDR3 has 13 residues. V lost 1 base to trimming and J lost 1 base, with 4 bases between them. Germline-derived CDR1 and CDR2 are SEHNR and FQNEAQ (reference sequence). The CDR3 loop is CASSLGKNTEAFF. Here the CDR3 DNA reads TGTGCCAGCAGCTTAGGGAAGAACACTGAAGCTTTCTTT.

The sample holds a few counts of this clonotype. The chain joins TRBV7-2 to TRBJ2-1; 10 bases match TRBD2. CDR1 and CDR2 from the germline V gene are SGHTA and FQGNSA. The CDR3 loop spans 16 amino acids. J lost 12 bases, V lost 5 bases, and 16 bases had no gene match. The CDR3 coding sequence is TGTGCCAGCAGCCCTCTCGGGACTAGCGACCCGTCGGCGCAGTTCTTC. It specifies CASSPLGTSDPSAQFF.